The sequence of this TCR beta chain was determined in a study of T cell changes during pregnancy in multiple sclerosis. J gave up 3 bases and V 6 bases, and 6 bases lay outside the gene matches. CDR1 is MDHEN, CDR2 SYDVKM, per germline. The CDR3 totals 14 residues. TCRdb's copy holds only in-frame clones and misses some; the assay was immunoSEQ multiplex PCR. The sample contains roughly 45,000 clones, around 90% of which appear only once. This rearrangement joins TRBV28 to TRBJ1-2, with TRBD1 identical over 8 bases. Source: peripheral blood, taken in the first trimester of pregnancy. The origin of this receptor is a female donor in good health, enrolled as a control in a pregnancy study. The DNA of the CDR3 is TGTGCCAGCAGAGTGACAGGGGCCGACTATGGCTACACCTTC. Protein sequence: CASRVTGADYGYTF.